The rows below give T cell receptor beta chains drawn from one sample of a study of PD-1 blockade in classical Hodgkin lymphoma. Profiled with immunoSEQ multiplex PCR; TCRdb holds only in-frame clones, not every one. Of approximately 160,000 clones in the sample, 78% were seen once. This material consisted of peripheral blood mononuclear cells (PBMCs), taken before the second cycle of nivolumab. The origin of the receptors is a human donor with classical Hodgkin lymphoma. The CDR3 runs from the conserved cysteine through the conserved F or W.

j_gene,v_gene,CDR3aa
TRBJ2-7,TRBV27,CASSLMYGRAFNEQYF
TRBJ2-3,TRBV7-9,CASSLTLGGRVARKNTQYF
TRBJ1-1,TRBV27,CASSLGNPNKAEAFF
TRBJ2-3,TRBV18,CASSPSQGTDTQYF
TRBJ2-5,TRBV7-2,CASSKRGTDQETQYF
TRBJ2-3,TRBV2,CASSGGFTDTQYF
TRBJ2-3,TRBV18,CASSPVVLAGGPDTQYF
TRBJ1-1,TRBV5-1,CASSLGEPEAFF
TRBJ1-1,TRBV11-2,CASSSLRTGGGVMNTEAFF
TRBJ2-7,TRBV6-5,CASSYGPTGSYEQYF
TRBJ1-6,TRBV5-6,CASRSRPNVDSPLHF
TRBJ2-5,TRBV2,CASRGWETQYF
TRBJ2-2,TRBV19,CASSNGWLAGATGELFF
TRBJ2-2,TRBV6-5,CASMRADRGTGELFF
TRBJ2-2,TRBV5-1,CASSLADAGELFF
TRBJ1-2,TRBV19,CASRGTANYGYTF
TRBJ1-5,TRBV6-5,CASSYSRRTQPQHF